One sample yielded the 14 T cell receptor beta chains listed below, sequenced in a study of T cells in lung cancer brain metastases. Sequencing was performed with immunoSEQ multiplex PCR; in TCRdb, only in-frame clones are kept and a portion is missing. The profile shows 2,500 to 3,000 clones, more than 75% of them singletons. Sequenced sample: tumor tissue from the primary lung tumor. These receptors all stem from a woman aged 45-60 years with non-small cell lung cancer.

The chain carries TRBV9 and TRBJ2-2; D uncertain. Germline lookup yields CDR1 SGDLS and CDR2 YYNGEE. This CDR3 comprises 13 residues. Trimming took off 3 bases at V and 2 bases at J, with 5 bases between the two ends. The CDR3 nucleotides read TGTGCCAGCAGCGCGGTTAACACCGGGGAGCTGTTTTTT. It encodes CASSAVNTGELFF.

The chain couples TRBV7-2 to TRBJ2-5, with D possibly called TRBD1 or TRBD2 (5 bases each). V was cut by 8 bases and J by 4 bases, with 17 bases left in between. Germline CDR1 and CDR2: SGHTA and FQGNSA. There are 14 residues in the CDR3. As DNA, the CDR3 is TGTGCCAGCTCCACTCTCCGGGGCATAGAGACCCAGTACTTC. Residues: CASSTLRGIETQYF.

This chain connects TRBV9 to TRBJ1-6, with TRBD1 as a possible D gene (5 bases). The V and J ends lost 4 bases and 9 bases respectively, with 14 bases between them. CDR1 SGDLS and CDR2 YYNGEE come from the germline V gene. The CDR3 spans 14 residues. The CDR3 DNA is TGTGCCAGCAGCCTCGGGGGAGGAGGTTCACCCCTCCACTTT. Encoded protein: CASSLGGGGSPLHF.

The chain has TRBV21-1 and TRBJ1-1. TRBV21-1 is assigned pseudogene status. The CDR3 has 20 amino acids. For the CDR3, the DNA is TGTGCCAGCAGCAAAGCTCAGGTGCGGAGGGTGAATGGGGTGAACACTGAAGCTTTCTTT. It yields the protein CASSKAQVRRVNGVNTEAFF.

This rearrangement joins TRBV6-8 to TRBJ2-3; D remains unclear. Between the trimmed V and J ends, which lost 1 base and 0 bases, there was a span of 5 bases. Germline values: CDR1 MNHGY, CDR2 SAAAGT. The length of the CDR3 is 14 residues. The CDR3 is CASSYFLSTDTQYF. The CDR3, as DNA: TGTGCCAGCAGTTACTTCCTGAGCACAGATACGCAGTATTTT.

The chain couples TRBV7-2 to TRBJ2-7; 10 bases map to TRBD2. The germline gives CDR1 SGHTA, CDR2 FQGNSA. The V gene end was trimmed by 3 bases and the J gene end by 3 bases; junction bases not matched to a gene: 2. The CDR3 loop spans 14 amino acids. Written as DNA, the CDR3 is TGTGCCAGCAGCTTTCTAGCGGGAGTCTACGAGCAGTACTTC. Protein: CASSFLAGVYEQYF.

The CDR3 DNA reads TGCAGCGTTGTTCCCGGACAGGGAGGTGGAACTGAAGCTTTCTTT. Translating it yields CSVVPGQGGGTEAFF. This chain joins TRBV29-1 and TRBJ1-1; 8 positions agree with TRBD1. V lost 4 bases to trimming and J lost 5 bases; unmatched junction nucleotides: 12. This CDR3 comprises 15 residues. Germline CDR1 reads SQVTM; CDR2 reads ANQGSEA.

This chain links TRBV7-2 with TRBJ2-6; no clear D gene. This CDR3 contains 15 residues. V lost 1 base and J 2 bases, leaving 6 bases between the germline ends. CDR1 SGHTA and CDR2 FQGNSA come from the germline V gene. This CDR3 reads CASSLEQAGANVLTF. CDR3 DNA: TGTGCCAGCAGCTTAGAGCAGGCTGGGGCCAACGTCCTGACTTTC.

The chain uses TRBV9 and TRBJ2-1, with D unresolved. In germline, CDR1 is SGDLS, CDR2 YYNGEE. CDR3 length equals 17 residues. V was pared by 1 base and J by 0 bases, with 14 bases between. The DNA of the CDR3 is TGTGCCAGCAGCGTATTAAGTTCTACTCCCTCCTACAATGAGCAGTTCTTC. Encoded protein: CASSVLSSTPSYNEQFF.

The chain couples TRBV11-2 to TRBJ1-4; 7 nucleotides align to TRBD1. This CDR3 has 15 residues. Germline V CDR1 and CDR2: SGHAT, FQNNGV. V shed 7 bases, J shed 6 bases, and the junction held 11 bases outside the gene matches. The CDR3 region has the DNA TGTGCCAGCACCGATCGTCAGGGGGGTTATGAAAAACTGTTTTTT. This gives the protein CASTDRQGGYEKLFF.

The chain couples TRBV30 to TRBJ1-1; 7 bases map to TRBD1. V trimming: 3 bases; J trimming: 3 bases; junction bases outside the gene matches: 7. In germline, CDR1 is GTSNPN, CDR2 SVGIG (reference sequence). This CDR3 is 14 amino acids long. The CDR3 DNA reads as TGTGCCTGGAGAAGGACAGGATGGGACACTGAAGCTTTCTTT. Amino acids: CAWRRTGWDTEAFF.

This chain connects TRBV2 to TRBJ2-7; D is uncertain. The germline CDR1 and CDR2 sequences are SNHLY and FYNNEI. The CDR3 extends over 14 amino acids. Trimming shortened V by 1 base and J by 0 bases, and 7 bases separated the two germline ends. The CDR3: CASSEGRISYEQYF. CDR3 DNA: TGTGCCAGCAGTGAAGGGCGGATCTCCTACGAGCAGTACTTC.

Comments on this clone: At one of its ends the junction is not consistent with the germline gene, which may arise from a read error. Distinct nucleotide sequences in the sample also encode this CDR3. This sequence joins TRBV6-1 and TRBJ2-7; D gene uncertain. This CDR3 comprises 16 residues. In germline, CDR1 is MNHNS, CDR2 SASEGT. In nucleotides, the CDR3 is TGTGCCAGCAGTGAAGTTTACCCTAGGAGCTCCTACGAACAGTACTTC. Translating it yields CASSEVYPRSSYEQYF.

The chain couples TRBV7-9 to TRBJ2-3, with 12 bases that match TRBD2. The CDR3 is 17 residues long. The germline V gene encodes CDR1 SEHNR and CDR2 FQNEAQ (reference sequence). Trimming at V came to 4 bases and at J to 4 bases, leaving 9 bases not matched to a gene. The CDR3: CASSYYQTSGRSDTQYF. CDR3 nucleotides: TGTGCCAGCAGCTACTATCAGACTAGCGGGAGATCAGATACGCAGTATTTT.